The present T cell receptor (beta chain) was sequenced within a study of blood T cell repertoires in COVID-19 (dated by TCRdb to the early 2020s). Concerning the study at large: Samples covering the acute and convalescent phases of COVID-19 were provided by collaborators in the United States, Italy and Spain. The material from the prospective study consisted of cDNA or gDNA derived from T cells, B-cell-depleted T cells, or PBMCs. The dataset comprised deeply sampled blood TCRbeta repertoires from subjects exposed to, actively infected with, or recovered from COVID-19. The repertoires were released in a freely available public database meant as a resource for research on the immune response to SARS-CoV-2. Samples were obtained from the ongoing ImmuneRACE study (first 160 participants) and from about 1,300 subjects provided by 6 global collaborators. Nearly every sample came with metadata listing a de-identified subject ID, COVID-19 status, age in years and sex. HLA class I and class II types, where available, came from metadata supplied by the sample provider rather than from assay-based typing. Results and caveats for the whole study, not just this receptor: How much clinical and demographic metadata was included differed by source and by participant, and the metadata was provided uncurated.

Including the terminal cysteine and phenylalanine, the CDR3 comprises 18 residues. CDR3 DNA is the only sequence kept; it has 54 bases, read in frame from the first base. V has 4 bases trimmed and J has 4 bases trimmed; junction bases matching no gene number 14. From the germline V gene (reference sequence), CDR1 is LGHDT and CDR2 is YNNKEL. Enrolling through a virtual design, the prospective study's participants ranged in age from roughly 18 to 89 years and lived across roughly 24 United States geographic areas. To assign participants to cohorts, the prospective study relied on clinical history that participants themselves reported in a screening survey and a study questionnaire. In the prospective study, mobile phlebotomists collected whole blood, serum and a nasopharyngeal or oropharyngeal swab from each participant. Prospective study participants could optionally give additional blood draws and questionnaires over a roughly 2-month period. Prospective study blood samples were shipped either frozen or at room temperature before DNA extraction.

TCRbeta CDR3 regions were amplified from genomic DNA using the immunoSEQ Assay, a bias-controlled multiplex PCR. From the authors' description of their analysis: Within the assay, amplification of reference gene primers was used to estimate how many nucleated cells each sample contained. To quantify the absolute abundance of each unique TCRbeta CDR3 rearrangement, sequence reads were collapsed and filtered. For each sample, productive Simpson clonality was calculated by taking the square root of Simpson's diversity index across productive rearrangements. The table comes from immuneACCESS by way of TCRdb, which keeps in-frame sequences with V and J called. Part of the clones is missing from these tables; in studies checked, under half for an unresolved V gene and the rest for unknown reasons. The DNA was the basis for D and trimming; V, J and clone size are from that table. For this sample the table gives about 200,000 clones, of which roughly nine tenths were detected only once. Around 4.2% of the sample lies in the top ten.

Turning to this clone: Its antigen is currently not known. No base quality information exists; no much larger clone differs at one position.

The specimen was PBMCs or T cells enriched from blood (not recorded which). The sequence came from a woman younger than 45 with acute COVID-19. The V and J segments used are TRBV3-1 (or the pseudogene TRBV3-2) and TRBJ2-1; 9 middle bases align to TRBD2. The CDR3 amino acid sequence is: CASSPRRSGGQIYNEQFF. The DNA sequence reads TGTGCCAGCAGCCCCCGACGAAGCGGGGGGCAAATATACAATGAGCAGTTCTTC.